Shown below are 5 T cell receptor beta chains from a single sample sequenced in a study of blood T cell repertoires in COVID-19 (dated by TCRdb to 2018 to 2020). Receptor amplification or capture employed the immunoSEQ multiplex PCR assay. In its TCRdb copy, this immuneACCESS table keeps in-frame sequences only and misses some clones. Where compared with another copy, unresolved V genes explain less than half of these, and the others have no known cause. The sample table shows approximately 75,000 clones, and about 86% are seen once. Clones ranked in the top ten supply 6.3% of the sample. What was sequenced was peripheral blood. The receptors derive from a man older than 75 with COVID-19, enrolled during active disease.

V gene TRBV3-1 (or the pseudogene TRBV3-2) combines with J gene TRBJ1-2; possible D gene TRBD1, 6 bases. V lost 0 bases, J lost 3 bases, and 11 bases lay in between. Germline CDR1 reads LGHDT; CDR2 reads YNNKEL (reference sequence). The CDR3 has 15 amino acids. The CDR3 here is CASSQEYRADYGYTF. The CDR3 DNA sequence: TGTGCCAGCAGCCAAGAGTACAGGGCTGACTATGGCTACACCTTC.

CDR3 nucleotides: TGTGCCAGCAGTGAAGGGTCTGAGGGGCCCCAGCATTTT. Residues: CASSEGSEGPQHF. The V call is TRBV6-1, the J call TRBJ1-5; the D is unclear. V lost 1 base, J lost 9 bases, and 10 bases lay in between. Germline V lookup: CDR1 MNHNS, CDR2 SASEGT. The CDR3 length is 13 residues.

This clone showed up just a few times. V gene TRBV5-6 combines with J gene TRBJ2-3; TRBD2 agrees at 11 bases. The CDR3 length is 15 residues. Germline CDR1 SGHDT, CDR2 YYEEEE. The J segment lost 2 bases and the V segment lost 5 bases, leaving 4 bases of the junction unmatched. The CDR3: CASRLAGGLTDTQYF. The CDR3 DNA reads as TGTGCCAGCAGGCTAGCGGGGGGCCTCACAGATACGCAGTATTTT.

The rearrangement joins TRBV18 to TRBJ1-6, with 7 bases lining up with TRBD1. Germline-derived CDR1 and CDR2 are KGHSH and LQKENI. The CDR3 runs 15 residues. V lost 3 bases to trimming and J lost 9 bases; unmatched junction nucleotides: 8. The CDR3 reads CASSPTGAKRSPLHF. In nucleotides, the CDR3 is TGTGCCAGCTCACCCACAGGGGCGAAACGTTCACCCCTCCACTTT.

The V call is TRBV5-4, the J call TRBJ2-1; 14 positions match TRBD2. V dropped 4 bases and J dropped 4; count of bases not matched to a gene: 1. This CDR3 has 15 residues. The germline V gene encodes CDR1 SGHNT and CDR2 YYREEE (reference sequence). The CDR3 DNA follows: TGTGCCAGCAGCGGACTAGCGGGGGGTTACAATGAGCAGTTCTTC. Its protein product is CASSGLAGGYNEQFF. Full variable domain (missing parts from reference TRBV5-4 and TRBJ2-1): ETGVTQSPTHLIKTRGQQVTLRCSSQSGHNTVSWYQQALGQGPQFIFQYYREEENGRGNFPPRFSGLQFPNYSSELNVNALELDDSALYLCASSGLAGGYNEQFFGPGTRLTVL.